A single sample is the source of the 28 T cell receptor beta chains below, sequenced in a study of beta chain features in type 1 diabetes. Every isolated RNA sample was fully reverse transcribed, so sequencing captured expressed TCRB transcripts. Only in-frame clones appear in the TCRdb table, and some are missing; sequencing was by immunoSEQ multiplex PCR. Of roughly 450,000 clones in the sample, around 10% were seen once. The sequenced sample was naive CD4+ T cells from blood. These receptors came from a woman aged 18-29 years in good health.

This clone was picked up a small number of times. A much larger clone sits a single nucleotide away, making a read error possible. The sample carries other DNA sequences with the same CDR3. V usage is TRBV9 and J usage is TRBJ2-3; D remains ambiguous. The germline gives CDR1 SGDLS, CDR2 YYNGEE. The V end lost 2 bases, the J end lost 0 bases, and 1 base lay between the germline ends. The CDR3 contains 12 residues. CDR3 sequence: CASSVSTDTQYF. The CDR3 DNA is TGTGCCAGCAGCGTTAGCACAGATACGCAGTATTTT.

The chain combines TRBV6-5 with TRBJ1-4; D not certain. V dropped 8 bases and J dropped 8 bases, with 12 bases sitting between them. Germline V lookup: CDR1 MNHEY, CDR2 SVGAGI. The CDR3 runs 12 residues. The CDR3 here is CASRPGGEKLFF. CDR3 in DNA: TGTGCCAGCCGGCCCGGCGGAGAAAAACTGTTTTTT.

The rearrangement uses TRBV2 and TRBJ2-3, with D hard to call. Deletions cut 7 bases from V and 5 bases from J, with 13 bases between. Germline CDR1 and CDR2: SNHLY and FYNNEI. This CDR3 comprises 13 residues. The CDR3 is CASKQAALDTQYF. In DNA form, the CDR3 reads TGTGCCAGCAAGCAGGCCGCTCTAGATACGCAGTATTTT. Complete variable domain (other parts from reference TRBV2 and TRBJ2-3): EPEVTQTPSHQVTQMGQEVILRCVPISNHLYFYWYRQILGQKVEFLVSFYNNEISEKSEIFDDQFSVERPDGSNFTLKIRSTKLEDSAMYFCASKQAALDTQYFGPGTRLTVL.

The chain links TRBV5-4 to TRBJ2-2; D gene uncertain. The CDR3 length is 15 residues. The germline V and J ends were trimmed by 6 bases and 5 bases, with 17 bases remaining between them. Germline V gene sequence: CDR1 SGHNT, CDR2 YYREEE (reference sequence). The CDR3 DNA is TGTGCCAGCAAGGCGGCCACTGCGGCTACCGGGGAGCTGTTTTTT. Translating it yields CASKAATAATGELFF.

The gene calls are TRBV9 and TRBJ2-2; maybe TRBD1 (5 bases). CDR3 length: 16 amino acids. From germline, CDR1 is SGDLS and CDR2 YYNGEE. The V end lost 0 bases, the J end lost 3 bases, and 12 bases lay between the germline ends. The CDR3 reads CASSVDPGYYTGELFF. The CDR3 DNA reads as TGTGCCAGCAGCGTAGATCCAGGGTATTACACCGGGGAGCTGTTTTTT.

CDR3 sequence: CASSKSGTGPHEQYV. CDR3 bases: TGTGCCAGCAGCAAATCCGGGACAGGGCCCCACGAGCAGTACGTC. The chain recombines TRBV21-1 with TRBJ2-7; the table's D call of TRBD1 was not tested on the DNA. TRBV21-1 is marked as a pseudogene. The CDR3 has 15 residues.

The chain recombines TRBV5-1 with TRBJ1-2, with unresolved D. The CDR3 loop spans 15 amino acids. V shed 3 bases and J shed 4 bases, with 16 bases lying between them. Germline V gene data show CDR1 as SGHRS and CDR2 as YFSETQ. This CDR3 is CASSWAPGSRYGYTF. The CDR3, as DNA: TGCGCCAGCAGCTGGGCCCCCGGGTCTCGCTATGGCTACACCTTC. The full variable domain, in which reference TRBV5-1 and TRBJ1-2 provide the parts outside the CDR3, is KAGVTQTPRYLIKTRGQQVTLSCSPISGHRSVSWYQQTPGQGLQFLFEYFSETQRNKGNFPGRFSGRQFSNSRSEMNVSTLELGDSALYLCASSWAPGSRYGYTFGSGTRLTVV.

The chain is built from TRBV9 and TRBJ2-3; unclear D gene. This CDR3 is built from 14 residues. V gave up 0 bases and J gave up 2 bases, with 7 bases separating them. Germline assignment: CDR1 SGDLS and CDR2 YYNGEE. The CDR3, as DNA: TGTGCCAGCAGCGTAGACCATTACACAGATACGCAGTATTTT. Its protein product is CASSVDHYTDTQYF.

This clone was counted only a few times. V and J are TRBV7-2 and TRBJ2-3, with D unclear. V lost 1 base and J 7 bases, leaving 15 bases between the germline ends. From germline, CDR1 is SGHTA and CDR2 FQGNSA. This CDR3 has 15 amino acids. The CDR3 DNA is TGTGCCAGCAGCTTAGGGCTCCGACGCACTTATACGCAGTATTTT. It codes for CASSLGLRRTYTQYF.

This clone was detected a few times. The chain's CDR3 is CASSIARTDTQYF. The DNA for the CDR3 is TGTGCCAGTAGTATAGCCCGCACAGATACGCAGTATTTT. V gene TRBV19 combines with J gene TRBJ2-3; D uncertain. This CDR3 is built from 13 residues. From germline, CDR1 is LNHDA and CDR2 SQIVND (reference sequence). Between the trimmed V and J ends, which lost 1 base and 1 base, there was a span of 3 bases.

This clone was seen more than once but under ten times. V gene TRBV28 combines with J gene TRBJ1-6; the match to TRBD1 covers 7 bases. This CDR3 spans 15 amino acids. Germline trimming cut 7 bases from V and 4 bases from J; bases unmatched to any gene: 7. Per the germline V gene, CDR1 is MDHEN and CDR2 is SYDVKM. CDR3 region: CASTQGGFYNSPLHF. CDR3 nucleotides: TGTGCCAGCACCCAGGGGGGGTTTTATAATTCACCCCTCCACTTT. Full variable domain (rest looked up from reference TRBV28 and TRBJ1-6): DVKVTQSSRYLVKRTGEKVFLECVQDMDHENMFWYRQDPGLGLRLIYFSYDVKMKEKGDIPEGYSVSREKKERFSLILESASTNQTSMYLCASTQGGFYNSPLHFGNGTRLTVT.

This clone was seen a few times. V is TRBV6-5 and J is TRBJ2-1, with no clear D. The germline CDR1 and CDR2 sequences are MNHEY and SVGAGI. With 2 bases removed from V and 1 base from J, the gap between germline ends came to 9 bases. CDR3 length: 15 amino acids. CDR3 bases: TGTGCCAGCAGTTACCAGGTCGTATCCTACAATGAGCAGTTCTTC. It specifies CASSYQVVSYNEQFF.

A few counts support this clone. The rearrangement joins TRBV7-2 to TRBJ2-5; D ambiguous. CDR3 length: 14 residues. V was clipped by 2 bases and J by 0 bases, with 7 bases between them. The germline gives CDR1 SGHTA, CDR2 FQGNSA. This CDR3 reads CASSLFRHQETQYF. In nucleotides, the CDR3 is TGTGCCAGCAGCTTATTCAGGCACCAAGAGACCCAGTACTTC.

This clone was detected a few times. This chain uses TRBV25-1 with TRBJ1-2, with 10 bases fitting TRBD1. Germline V lookup: CDR1 MGHDK, CDR2 SYGVNS. Germline trimming cut 6 bases from V and 6 bases from J; bases unmatched to any gene: 10. The CDR3 totals 15 residues. CDR3 sequence (DNA): TGTGCCAGCAGCGCCTCCGGGACAGGGGCTCATGGCTACACCTTC. It is translated as CASSASGTGAHGYTF.

This chain joins TRBV2 and TRBJ1-6; 7 bases agree with TRBD1. The V gene's germline CDR1 is SNHLY and CDR2 FYNNEI. The V and J ends lost 6 bases and 8 bases, in that order; junction bases with no gene match: 10. The CDR3 contains 15 residues. The CDR3 is CASSRARQGHSPLHF. CDR3 bases: TGTGCCAGCAGCCGCGCCCGACAGGGTCATTCACCCCTCCACTTT.

This chain connects TRBV9 to TRBJ2-5; D gene uncertain. Per germline, CDR1 SGDLS and CDR2 YYNGEE. The CDR3 is made up of 15 amino acids. Trimming took 0 bases from V and 4 from J, leaving 13 bases between them. CDR3 sequence reads: CASSVALVSGETQYF. The CDR3 bases are TGTGCCAGCAGCGTAGCTCTAGTGTCGGGAGAGACCCAGTACTTC.

A few counts support this clone. This rearrangement joins TRBV7-9 to TRBJ2-7; the D gene is possibly TRBD2 (6 bases). This CDR3 has 13 residues. Trimming removed 5 bases from V and 3 bases from J, with 11 bases in between. CDR1 and CDR2 (germline): SEHNR, FQNEAQ (reference sequence). CDR3 DNA sequence: TGTGCCAGCAGCGCGGGACCGGACTACGAGCAGTACTTC. Its protein is CASSAGPDYEQYF.

The chain employs TRBV20-1 and TRBJ2-7; maybe TRBD2 (5 bases). In germline, CDR1 is DFQATT, CDR2 SNEGSKA (reference sequence). The length of the CDR3 is 11 residues. Here the CDR3 reads CSGLQSYEQYF. The CDR3 DNA reads TGCAGCGGACTTCAATCCTACGAGCAGTACTTC.

A few counts support this clone. In DNA form, the CDR3 reads TGCGCCAGCAGCCCGTTCAAGATTCGGGACGGGGACCAAGAGACCCAGTACTTC. Its translation is CASSPFKIRDGDQETQYF. The chain has TRBV5-1 and TRBJ2-5; D possibly uses TRBD1 or TRBD2 (5 bases each). V was trimmed by 4 bases and J by 0 bases, leaving 22 bases between them. From germline, CDR1 is SGHRS and CDR2 YFSETQ. The length of the CDR3 is 18 residues.

This clone was recorded at least ten times. The rearrangement uses TRBV2 and TRBJ2-4; D not certain. Looked up from germline, CDR1 is SNHLY and CDR2 is FYNNEI. CDR3 length: 11 amino acids. V was trimmed by 3 bases and J by 7 bases, leaving 4 bases between them. The CDR3 sequence: CASSDRNIQYF. As DNA, the CDR3 is TGTGCCAGCAGTGATAGGAACATTCAGTACTTC.

This clone was observed a handful of times. V gene TRBV9 combines with J gene TRBJ2-1, with 7 bases lining up with TRBD2. The V gene end was trimmed by 3 bases and the J gene end by 6 bases; junction bases not matched to a gene: 12. There are 16 residues in the CDR3. Looked up from germline, CDR1 is SGDLS and CDR2 is YYNGEE. The DNA for the CDR3 is TGTGCCAGCAGCGCAATGGGGAGGGGCACGGGCAATGAGCAGTTCTTC. This gives the protein CASSAMGRGTGNEQFF.

The sample holds a few counts of this clone. This CDR3 is CASSWDGRGDTQYF. The CDR3 bases are TGTGCCAGCAGCTGGGACGGGAGGGGAGATACGCAGTATTTT. The chain uses TRBV5-4 and TRBJ2-3; 8 nucleotides match TRBD2. The CDR3 extends over 14 amino acids. CDR1 SGHNT and CDR2 YYREEE come from the germline V gene (reference sequence). The V segment lost 3 bases and the J segment 5 bases; nucleotides outside the gene matches: 5.

The V call is TRBV9, the J call TRBJ2-2; D perhaps matches TRBD2 (5 bases). V dropped 0 bases and J dropped 2 bases, with 8 bases sitting between them. CDR1 SGDLS and CDR2 YYNGEE come from the germline V gene. The CDR3 runs 15 residues. CDR3 DNA: TGTGCCAGCAGCGTAGGGCGGGCCAACACCGGGGAGCTGTTTTTT. Encoded protein: CASSVGRANTGELFF.

This chain uses TRBV6-5 with TRBJ2-7; TRBD2 matches 10 bases. This CDR3 region has 16 residues. The germline CDR1 and CDR2 sequences are MNHEY and SVGAGI. Unmatched junction bases numbered 8, after V lost 3 bases and J lost 3 bases. CDR3 coding DNA: TGTGCCAGCAGTTATTCTAGCGGGAGAGGTGGCTACGAGCAGTACTTC. Protein: CASSYSSGRGGYEQYF.

This chain connects TRBV14 to TRBJ2-7; 7 bases are a match to TRBD1. J lost 2 bases, V lost 0 bases, and 4 bases had no gene match. The CDR3 is 15 residues long. Germline assignment: CDR1 SGHDN and CDR2 FVKESK. The CDR3 loop reads CASSQDGQGAYEQYF. CDR3 nucleotides: TGTGCCAGCAGCCAAGACGGGCAGGGGGCCTACGAGCAGTACTTC.

This clone was observed a handful of times. This rearrangement joins TRBV7-3 to TRBJ1-5; possibly TRBD1 for D (5 bases). Trimming removed 5 bases at V and 7 bases at J, with 12 bases between. CDR3 length: 13 amino acids. Germline V lookup: CDR1 SGHTA, CDR2 FQGTGA. This CDR3 is CASSPAGGQPQHF. The CDR3 region has the DNA TGTGCCAGCAGCCCCGCGGGGGGACAGCCCCAGCATTTT.

The J gene is TRBJ2-5, the V gene TRBV7-6, with 9 bases matching TRBD2. V gave up 4 bases and J gave up 5 bases; unmatched junction bases: 11. The CDR3 contains 16 residues. Looked up from germline, CDR1 is SGHVS and CDR2 is FNYEAQ. CDR3 protein: CASSWGIAGAAETQYF. In nucleotides, the CDR3 is TGTGCCAGCAGCTGGGGAATAGCGGGAGCTGCGGAGACCCAGTACTTC.

The V call is TRBV5-1, the J call TRBJ2-7, with TRBD1 matching over 7 bases. Germline V gene sequence: CDR1 SGHRS, CDR2 YFSETQ. The CDR3 has 14 residues. V was clipped by 4 bases and J by 3 bases; unmatched bases: 7. The DNA for the CDR3 is TGCGCCAGCAGCCAGGGACAGACAAACTACGAGCAGTACTTC. It is translated as CASSQGQTNYEQYF. Together with reference TRBV5-1 and TRBJ2-7, the CDR3 gives the full variable domain: KAGVTQTPRYLIKTRGQQVTLSCSPISGHRSVSWYQQTPGQGLQFLFEYFSETQRNKGNFPGRFSGRQFSNSRSEMNVSTLELGDSALYLCASSQGQTNYEQYFGPGTRLTVT.